The subject of this entry is one TCR beta chain. The record originates from a study of cytomegalovirus exposure and HLA in healthy donors. This CDR3 has 14 amino acids. Germline CDR1 SNHLY, CDR2 FYNNEI. V trimming: 6 bases; J trimming: 5 bases; junction bases outside the gene matches: 3. The PCR made use of 60 Vbeta and 13 Jbeta primers. Assay: immunoSEQ multiplex PCR; the TCRdb copy retains only in-frame clones and omits some. The top ten clones hold 1% of a sample with roughly 180,000 clones, 85% of them seen once. The receptor's source is a boy aged 2 to 10 in good health and CMV-seronegative. The sequencing input was PBMCs. The J gene is TRBJ1-6, the V gene TRBV2, with 8 positions matching TRBD1. The CDR3 reads CASRPGQDNSPLHF. DNA for the CDR3: TGTGCCAGCAGACCGGGACAGGATAATTCACCCCTCCACTTT.